The 26 T cell receptor beta chains presented below share a single source sample, sequenced in a study of TIL therapy for anti-PD-1-resistant metastatic lung cancer (dated by TCRdb to 2020 to 2022). This specimen's time point label, interpreted: pre-treatment sample, taken before nivolumab and TIL therapy. TCR beta CDR3 regions were amplified from genomic DNA by bias-controlled multiplex PCR with the immunoSEQ v3 hsTCRB kit. The source is immuneACCESS, and TCRdb retained only in-frame sequences with V and J called. Part of the clones is not carried over; for the studies checked, unresolved V genes explain less than half of this, and the remainder is unexplained. This sample is represented by about 52,000 clones; around 80% of them were singletons. More than 4.5% of the sample belongs to the ten largest clones. Sample: blood, taken at baseline. These receptors originate from a woman aged 30 to 85 with non-small cell lung cancer.

The V call is TRBV5-5, the J call TRBJ1-1; weak D call: TRBD1 (5 bases). The CDR3 runs 16 residues. CDR1 SGHKS and CDR2 YYEKEE come from the germline V gene (reference sequence). The germline V and J ends were trimmed by 0 bases and 3 bases, with 15 bases remaining between them. The CDR3 region has the DNA TGTGCCAGCAGCTTGGTTTGGGGCCGAACGGACACTGAAGCTTTCTTT. Protein product: CASSLVWGRTDTEAFF.

The rearrangement joins TRBV10-3 to TRBJ2-7; D remains ambiguous. The germline V gene encodes CDR1 ENHRY and CDR2 SYGVKD. Between the trimmed V and J ends, which lost 0 bases and 0 bases, there was a span of 6 bases. The CDR3 is 14 amino acids. The CDR3 DNA reads TGTGCCATCAGTGAGTCGGCGCTCTCCTACGAGCAGTACTTC. Its protein product is CAISESALSYEQYF.

The chain uses TRBV7-9 and TRBJ2-1, with 8 bases matching TRBD1. Per the germline V gene, CDR1 is SEHNR and CDR2 is FQNEAQ (reference sequence). Trimming removed 0 bases from V and 8 bases from J; junction bases left unmatched: 3. The CDR3 runs to 14 residues. For the CDR3, the DNA is TGTGCCAGCAGCTTAGCACAGGGGGTAGATGAGCAGTTCTTC. It codes for CASSLAQGVDEQFF.

This clone was seen more than once but under ten times. V is TRBV5-5 and J is TRBJ2-5; 7 nucleotides align to TRBD2. Unmatched junction bases numbered 12, after V lost 9 bases and J lost 7 bases. The CDR3 is 13 residues long. CDR1 and CDR2 (germline): SGHKS, YYEKEE (reference sequence). In DNA, the CDR3 is TGTGCCATCGAGACCAGCGGGGCCCGGACCCAGTACTTC. Protein product: CAIETSGARTQYF.

The chain links TRBV10-3 to TRBJ1-5; D not resolved. V was clipped by 3 bases and J by 2 bases, with 8 bases between them. This CDR3 contains 14 residues. Looked up from germline, CDR1 is ENHRY and CDR2 is SYGVKD. The CDR3 sequence is CAISDLQGNQPQHF. The CDR3 nucleotides are TGTGCCATCAGTGATTTACAAGGCAATCAGCCCCAGCATTTT.

This clone occurred a few times. V gene TRBV5-1 combines with J gene TRBJ1-2, with TRBD1 matching over 7 bases. The CDR3 loop spans 14 amino acids. V was pared by 4 bases and J by 4 bases, with 7 bases of the junction left unmatched. The V gene's germline CDR1 is SGHRS and CDR2 YFSETQ. The CDR3 bases are TGCGCCAGCAGCCTGGGGGACAGAACCTATGGCTACACCTTC. Translating gives CASSLGDRTYGYTF.

This clone was observed a single time. This chain connects TRBV18 to TRBJ1-2; the D gene is possibly TRBD1 (5 bases). The V gene lost 2 bases and the J gene lost 4 bases, with 14 bases spanning the gap. This CDR3 is built from 15 residues. Germline loops: CDR1 KGHSH, CDR2 LQKENI. CDR3 protein: CASSPGRRGTYGYTF. The CDR3 bases are TGTGCCAGCTCACCAGGCCGAAGGGGCACCTATGGCTACACCTTC.

The chain is built from TRBV6-5 and TRBJ2-6; no reliable D call. This CDR3 spans 14 amino acids. V lost 7 bases, J lost 0 bases, and 7 bases lay in between. CDR1 is MNHEY, CDR2 SVGAGI, per germline. CDR3 region: CASKRPSGANVLTF. The CDR3 DNA sequence: TGTGCCAGCAAGAGGCCCTCTGGGGCCAACGTCCTGACTTTC.

This clone turned up a few times. The genes are TRBV11-2 and TRBJ2-7, with D unresolved. Germline CDR1 SGHAT, CDR2 FQNNGV. The CDR3 is 13 amino acids. V was cut by 5 bases and J by 6 bases, with 14 bases left in between. In nucleotides, the CDR3 is TGTGCCAGCAGCCCTCAGGTTGGGTCCGAGCAGTACTTC. Translating it yields CASSPQVGSEQYF. The full variable domain, completed using reference TRBV11-2 and TRBJ2-7, is EAGVAQSPRYKIIEKRQSVAFWCNPISGHATLYWYQQILGQGPKLLIQFQNNGVVDDSQLPKDRFSAERLKGVDSTLKIQPAKLEDSAVYLCASSPQVGSEQYFGPGTRLTVT.

This chain connects TRBV18 to TRBJ1-2; tentatively, D is TRBD1 (5 bases). The CDR3 extends over 15 amino acids. Trimming removed 3 bases at V and 7 bases at J, with 18 bases between. Per the germline V gene, CDR1 is KGHSH and CDR2 is LQKENI. CDR3 sequence: CASSPSLWQGAGYTF. For the CDR3, the DNA is TGTGCCAGCTCACCCAGCCTGTGGCAGGGCGCTGGCTACACCTTC.

CDR3 amino acids: CASRMTGGKLNEQFF. CDR3 coding DNA: TGTGCCAGCAGAATGACAGGGGGCAAGTTGAATGAGCAGTTCTTC. The chain couples TRBV7-2 to TRBJ2-1, with 10 bases matching TRBD1. V was clipped by 6 bases and J by 7 bases; unmatched bases: 9. The length of the CDR3 is 15 residues. The germline V gene has CDR1 SGHTA and CDR2 FQGNSA.

J is TRBJ1-2 and V is TRBV30; the D is unclear. Germline V gene data show CDR1 as GTSNPN and CDR2 as SVGIG (reference sequence). The CDR3 runs 15 residues. V dropped 0 bases and J dropped 4 bases, with 15 bases sitting between them. CDR3 bases: TGTGCCTGGAGTGTTCCTTTGAGAGAGTTCTATGGCTACACCTTC. Protein product: CAWSVPLREFYGYTF.

This clone has more than one count but fewer than ten. This chain links TRBV19 with TRBJ1-5, with D unclear. Germline CDR1 reads LNHDA; CDR2 reads SQIVND (reference sequence). CDR3 length: 13 residues. V was trimmed by 3 bases and J by 4 bases, leaving 7 bases between them. The CDR3 is CASSMSINQPQHF. In nucleotides, the CDR3 is TGTGCCAGTAGTATGTCCATAAATCAGCCCCAGCATTTT.

This clone was seen a few times. The chain recombines TRBV6-1 with TRBJ2-1; 7 nucleotides match TRBD1. Germline assignment: CDR1 MNHNS and CDR2 SASEGT. J lost 1 base, V lost 3 bases, and 9 bases had no gene match. The CDR3 is 17 amino acids. The CDR3 here is CASSDHRGQRSYNEQFF. Written as DNA, the CDR3 is TGTGCCAGCAGTGACCATCGGGGACAGCGTTCCTACAATGAGCAGTTCTTC.

CDR3 bases: TGTGCCAGCAGTCCCGCCGGAGATACGCAGTATTTT. Protein product: CASSPAGDTQYF. The rearrangement uses TRBV11-2 and TRBJ2-3; no firm D call. The CDR3 has 12 amino acids. V lost 6 bases and J lost 5, with 9 bases in between. Germline assignment: CDR1 SGHAT and CDR2 FQNNGV.

This clone occurred a few times. This sequence joins TRBV28 and TRBJ2-5, with D perhaps TRBD1 or TRBD2 (5 bases each). The germline CDR1 and CDR2 sequences are MDHEN and SYDVKM. V was shortened by 6 bases and J by 0 bases, with 14 bases between the two germline ends. This CDR3 comprises 15 residues. The CDR3 spells CASSLAPGHQETQYF. CDR3 coding DNA: TGTGCCAGCAGCCTAGCCCCGGGACACCAAGAGACCCAGTACTTC.

This chain uses TRBV6-5 with TRBJ1-1, with TRBD1 as a possible D gene (6 bases). This CDR3 has 14 residues. V lost 8 bases, J lost 0 bases, and 13 bases lay in between. Per the germline V gene, CDR1 is MNHEY and CDR2 is SVGAGI. DNA of the CDR3: TGTGCCAGCGGGGGCTACGTTATGAACACTGAAGCTTTCTTT. Amino acids: CASGGYVMNTEAFF.

This rearrangement joins TRBV6-5 to TRBJ1-3, with 9 bases aligning to TRBD1. From germline, CDR1 is MNHEY and CDR2 SVGAGI. V was clipped by 1 base and J by 4 bases; unmatched bases: 2. CDR3 length: 15 residues. CDR3 in DNA: TGTGCCAGCAGTTACTTTGACAGGGGGGGAAACACCATATATTTT. Translating gives CASSYFDRGGNTIYF.

The J gene is TRBJ1-1, the V gene TRBV5-8; D perhaps matches TRBD1 (5 bases). The CDR3 has 16 amino acids. V shed 3 bases and J shed 2 bases, with 17 bases lying between them. Germline-derived CDR1 and CDR2 are SGHTS and YDEGEE. In nucleotides, the CDR3 is TGTGCCAGCAGCTGGGGTTTTGGACAAGCAAACACTGAAGCTTTCTTT. Its translation: CASSWGFGQANTEAFF.

This clone has more than one count but fewer than ten. The chain recombines TRBV7-9 with TRBJ2-6; D call uncertain. Trimming shortened V by 6 bases and J by 0 bases, and 12 bases separated the two germline ends. CDR3 size: 16 residues. The germline V gene has CDR1 SEHNR and CDR2 FQNEAQ (reference sequence). The CDR3 is CASSPDSNSGANVLTF. For the CDR3, the DNA is TGTGCCAGCAGTCCAGACTCCAACTCTGGGGCCAACGTCCTGACTTTC.

A single count supports this clone. The chain links TRBV29-1 to TRBJ1-2; the match to TRBD1 covers 9 bases. After removal of 0 bases from V and 8 bases from J, the junction contained 10 bases not matched to a gene. The V gene's germline CDR1 is SQVTM and CDR2 ANQGSEA. The CDR3 is 15 residues long. CDR3 loop: CSVEDLLGTGKGYTF. CDR3 nucleotides: TGCAGCGTTGAAGATCTCCTCGGGACAGGGAAGGGCTACACCTTC.

This clone was recorded a few times. The rearrangement uses TRBV6-5 and TRBJ1-1; D unresolved. Trimming cost V 2 bases and J 0 bases, with 7 bases left between them. The V gene's germline CDR1 is MNHEY and CDR2 SVGAGI. The CDR3 sequence is 14 residues long. The CDR3 region is CASSYGGMNTEAFF. The CDR3, as DNA: TGTGCCAGCAGTTACGGAGGTATGAACACTGAAGCTTTCTTT.

This clone was observed once. The chain carries TRBV6-1 and TRBJ2-7; 7 nucleotides agree with TRBD2. The CDR3 contains 17 residues. In germline, CDR1 is MNHNS, CDR2 SASEGT. Trimming removed 2 bases from V and 6 bases from J; junction bases left unmatched: 16. CDR3 in amino acids: CASSELISVGGESEQYF. CDR3 nucleotides: TGTGCCAGCAGTGAACTAATCTCTGTTGGGGGGGAAAGCGAGCAGTACTTC.

The chain joins TRBV4-1 to TRBJ1-2; a weak D match, TRBD1 (6 bases). There are 15 residues in the CDR3. Trimming took off 4 bases at V and 2 bases at J, with 14 bases between the two ends. Germline loops: CDR1 MGHRA, CDR2 YSYEKL. CDR3 in amino acids: CASSPGQGPNYGYTF. In nucleotides, the CDR3 is TGCGCCAGCAGCCCTGGGCAGGGGCCCAACTATGGCTACACCTTC.

The V call is TRBV4-1, the J call TRBJ1-1; D gene uncertain. The CDR3 is 16 amino acids. The ends were cut back, 1 base at V and 1 base at J, with 13 bases in the middle. In germline, CDR1 is MGHRA, CDR2 YSYEKL. The CDR3 loop reads CASSQALTIPNTEAFF. DNA for the CDR3: TGCGCCAGCAGCCAAGCCCTGACAATCCCGAACACTGAAGCTTTCTTT.

The chain employs TRBV4-3 and TRBJ1-2; no clear D. Trimming left V 0 bases short and J 1 base short, with 6 bases between. CDR3 size: 14 residues. Looked up from germline, CDR1 is LGHNA and CDR2 is YSLEER. The CDR3 nucleotides read TGCGCCAGCAGCCAAGACGAGATTAACTATGGCTACACCTTC. This sequence encodes CASSQDEINYGYTF.